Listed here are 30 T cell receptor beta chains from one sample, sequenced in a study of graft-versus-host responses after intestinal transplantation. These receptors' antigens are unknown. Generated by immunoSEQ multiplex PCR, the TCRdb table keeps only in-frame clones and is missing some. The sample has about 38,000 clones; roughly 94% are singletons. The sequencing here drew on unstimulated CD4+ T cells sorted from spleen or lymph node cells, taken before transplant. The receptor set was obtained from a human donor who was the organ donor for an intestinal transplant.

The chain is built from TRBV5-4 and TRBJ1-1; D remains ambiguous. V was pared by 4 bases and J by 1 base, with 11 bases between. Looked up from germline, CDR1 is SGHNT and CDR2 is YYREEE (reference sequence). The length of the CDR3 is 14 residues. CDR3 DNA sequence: TGTGCCAGCAGCCTGGGTCTGGGGAACACTGAAGCTTTCTTT. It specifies CASSLGLGNTEAFF. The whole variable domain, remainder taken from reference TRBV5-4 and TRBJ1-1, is ETGVTQSPTHLIKTRGQQVTLRCSSQSGHNTVSWYQQALGQGPQFIFQYYREEENGRGNFPPRFSGLQFPNYSSELNVNALELDDSALYLCASSLGLGNTEAFFGQGTRLTVV.

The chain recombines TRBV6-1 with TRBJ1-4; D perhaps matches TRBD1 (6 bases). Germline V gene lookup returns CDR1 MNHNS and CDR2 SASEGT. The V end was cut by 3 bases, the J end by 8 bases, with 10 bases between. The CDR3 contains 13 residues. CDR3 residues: CASSDRGGEKLFF. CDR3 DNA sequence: TGTGCCAGCAGTGACAGGGGAGGGGAAAAACTGTTTTTT.

CDR3 nucleotide sequence: TGCGCCAGCAGCCTAGGACCAAAAGACACAGATACGCAGTATTTT. As protein: CASSLGPKDTDTQYF. The chain couples TRBV4-1 to TRBJ2-3, with no clear D. The CDR3 spans 15 residues. V lost 4 bases and J lost 2, with 13 bases in between. Germline V gene data show CDR1 as MGHRA and CDR2 as YSYEKL.

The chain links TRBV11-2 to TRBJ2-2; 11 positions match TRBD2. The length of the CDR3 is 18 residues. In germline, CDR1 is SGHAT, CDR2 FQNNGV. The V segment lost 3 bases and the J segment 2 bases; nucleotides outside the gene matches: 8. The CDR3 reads CASSFLIAGGYNTGELFF. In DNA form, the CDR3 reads TGTGCCAGCAGCTTTTTAATAGCGGGGGGGTATAACACCGGGGAGCTGTTTTTT.

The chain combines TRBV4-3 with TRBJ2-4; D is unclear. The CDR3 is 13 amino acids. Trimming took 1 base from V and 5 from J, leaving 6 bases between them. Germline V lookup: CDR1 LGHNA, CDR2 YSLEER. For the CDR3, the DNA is TGCGCCAGCAGCCAAGGGCAGCAAAACATTCAGTACTTC. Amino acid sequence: CASSQGQQNIQYF.

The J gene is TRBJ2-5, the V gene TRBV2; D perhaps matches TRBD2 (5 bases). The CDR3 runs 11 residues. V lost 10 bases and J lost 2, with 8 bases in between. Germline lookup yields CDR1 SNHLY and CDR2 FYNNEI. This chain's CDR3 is CATTSQETQYF. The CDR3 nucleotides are TGTGCCACAACTAGTCAAGAGACCCAGTACTTC. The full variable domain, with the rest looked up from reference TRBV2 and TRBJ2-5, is EPEVTQTPSHQVTQMGQEVILRCVPISNHLYFYWYRQILGQKVEFLVSFYNNEISEKSEIFDDQFSVERPDGSNFTLKIRSTKLEDSAMYFCATTSQETQYFGPGTRLLVL.

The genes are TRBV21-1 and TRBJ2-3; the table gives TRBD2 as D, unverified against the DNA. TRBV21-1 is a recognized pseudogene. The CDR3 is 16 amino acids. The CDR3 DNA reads TGTGCCAGCAGCAAAGTGCTCGGGGGGGACACAGATACGCAGTATTTT. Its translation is CASSKVLGGDTDTQYF.

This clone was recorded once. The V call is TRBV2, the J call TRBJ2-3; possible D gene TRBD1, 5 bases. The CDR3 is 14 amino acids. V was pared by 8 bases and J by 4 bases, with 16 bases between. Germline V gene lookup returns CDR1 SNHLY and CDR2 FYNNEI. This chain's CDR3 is CASVGQGIADTQYF. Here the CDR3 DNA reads TGTGCCAGCGTAGGGCAGGGTATCGCAGATACGCAGTATTTT.

CDR3 protein: CASSDSPSAGYTF. In DNA, the CDR3 is TGTGCCAGCAGTGACTCCCCCTCAGCGGGCTACACCTTC. The chain uses TRBV2 and TRBJ1-2; D gene ambiguous. Deletions cut 3 bases from V and 8 bases from J, with 13 bases between. Germline CDR1 and CDR2: SNHLY and FYNNEI. This CDR3 is 13 amino acids long.

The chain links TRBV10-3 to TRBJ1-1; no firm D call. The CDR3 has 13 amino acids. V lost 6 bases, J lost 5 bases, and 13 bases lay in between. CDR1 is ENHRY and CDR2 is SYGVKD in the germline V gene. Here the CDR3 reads CAIRPRGVTEAFF. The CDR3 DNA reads TGTGCCATCAGACCCCGGGGAGTGACTGAAGCTTTCTTT.

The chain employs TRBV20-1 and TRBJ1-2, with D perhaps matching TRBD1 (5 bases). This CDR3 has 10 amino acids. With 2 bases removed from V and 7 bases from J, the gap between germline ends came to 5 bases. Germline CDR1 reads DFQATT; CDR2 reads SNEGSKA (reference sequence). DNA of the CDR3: TGCAGTGCTAGACAGGGTGGCTACACCTTC. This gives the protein CSARQGGYTF.

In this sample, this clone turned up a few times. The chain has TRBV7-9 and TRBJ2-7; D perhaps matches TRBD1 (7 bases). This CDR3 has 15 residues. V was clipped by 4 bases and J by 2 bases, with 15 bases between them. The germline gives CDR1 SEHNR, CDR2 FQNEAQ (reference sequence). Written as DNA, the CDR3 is TGTGCCAGCAGCTCCCCGCGGGACAGAGCCTACGAGCAGTACTTC. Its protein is CASSSPRDRAYEQYF.

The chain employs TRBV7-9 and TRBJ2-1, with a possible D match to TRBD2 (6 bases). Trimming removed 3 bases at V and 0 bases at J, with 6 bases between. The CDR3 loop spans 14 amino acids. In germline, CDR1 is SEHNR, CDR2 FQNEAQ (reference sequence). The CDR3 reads CASSLTSSYNEQFF. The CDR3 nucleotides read TGTGCCAGCAGCTTGACTAGCTCCTACAATGAGCAGTTCTTC.

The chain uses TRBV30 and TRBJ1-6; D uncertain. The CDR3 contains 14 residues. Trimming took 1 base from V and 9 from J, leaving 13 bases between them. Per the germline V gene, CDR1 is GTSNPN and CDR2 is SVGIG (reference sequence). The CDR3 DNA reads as TGTGCCTGGAGTGGAGGTACAGAGGGTTCACCCCTCCACTTT. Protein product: CAWSGGTEGSPLHF.

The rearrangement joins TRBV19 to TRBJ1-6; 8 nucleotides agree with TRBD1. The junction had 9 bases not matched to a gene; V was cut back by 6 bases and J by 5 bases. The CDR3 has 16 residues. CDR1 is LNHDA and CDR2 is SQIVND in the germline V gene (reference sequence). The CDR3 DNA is TGTGCCAGTAGCGGACAGGGAGCGCGAAATAATTCACCCCTCCACTTT. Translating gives CASSGQGARNNSPLHF.

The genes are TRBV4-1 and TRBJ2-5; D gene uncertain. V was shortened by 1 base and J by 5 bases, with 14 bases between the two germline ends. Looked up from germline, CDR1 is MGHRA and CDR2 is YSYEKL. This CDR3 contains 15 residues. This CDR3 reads CASSQGGGFGETQYF. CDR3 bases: TGCGCCAGCAGCCAAGGAGGTGGGTTCGGCGAGACCCAGTACTTC.

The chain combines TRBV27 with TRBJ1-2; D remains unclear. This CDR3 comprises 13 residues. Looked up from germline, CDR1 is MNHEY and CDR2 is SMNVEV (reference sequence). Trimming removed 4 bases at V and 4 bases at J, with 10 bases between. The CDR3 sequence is CASSSSVGYGYTF. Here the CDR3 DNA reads TGTGCCAGCAGTTCATCGGTCGGCTATGGCTACACCTTC.

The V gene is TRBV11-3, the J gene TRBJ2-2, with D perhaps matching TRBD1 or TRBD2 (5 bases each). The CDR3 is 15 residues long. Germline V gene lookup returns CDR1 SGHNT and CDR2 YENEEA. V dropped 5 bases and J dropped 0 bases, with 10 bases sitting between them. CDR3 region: CASSEGRTNTGELFF. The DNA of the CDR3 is TGTGCCAGCAGCGAGGGACGTACGAACACCGGGGAGCTGTTTTTT.

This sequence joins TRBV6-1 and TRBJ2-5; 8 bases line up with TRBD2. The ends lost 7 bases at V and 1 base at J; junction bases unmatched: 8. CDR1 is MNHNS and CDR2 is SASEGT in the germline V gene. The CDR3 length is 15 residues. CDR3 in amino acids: CASTRAGGVQETQYF. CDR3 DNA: TGTGCCAGCACCAGGGCGGGGGGCGTCCAAGAGACCCAGTACTTC.

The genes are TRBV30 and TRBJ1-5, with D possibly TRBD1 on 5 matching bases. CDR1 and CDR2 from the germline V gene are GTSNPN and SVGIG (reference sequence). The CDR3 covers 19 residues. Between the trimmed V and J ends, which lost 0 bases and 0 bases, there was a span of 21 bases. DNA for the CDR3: TGTGCCTGGAGTGTAGGGCTCACTATGGGGGTCTATAGCAATCAGCCCCAGCATTTT. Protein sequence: CAWSVGLTMGVYSNQPQHF.

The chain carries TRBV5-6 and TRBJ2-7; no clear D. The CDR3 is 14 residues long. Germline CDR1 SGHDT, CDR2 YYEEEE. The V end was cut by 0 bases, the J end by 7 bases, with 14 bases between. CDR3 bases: TGTGCCAGCAGCTTGGAAGGGCCAGTAGGAGAGCAGTACTTC. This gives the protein CASSLEGPVGEQYF.

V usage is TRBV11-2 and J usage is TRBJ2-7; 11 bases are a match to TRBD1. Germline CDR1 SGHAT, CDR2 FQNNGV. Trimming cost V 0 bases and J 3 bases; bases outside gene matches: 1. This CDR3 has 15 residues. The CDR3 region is CASSLDGTGGYEQYF. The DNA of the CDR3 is TGTGCCAGCAGCTTAGATGGGACAGGGGGCTACGAGCAGTACTTC.

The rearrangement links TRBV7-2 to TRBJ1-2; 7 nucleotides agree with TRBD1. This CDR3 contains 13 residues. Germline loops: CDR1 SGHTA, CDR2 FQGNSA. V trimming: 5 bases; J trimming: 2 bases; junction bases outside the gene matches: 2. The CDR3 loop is CASSPDRNYGYTF. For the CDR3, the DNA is TGTGCCAGCAGCCCGGACAGGAACTATGGCTACACCTTC.

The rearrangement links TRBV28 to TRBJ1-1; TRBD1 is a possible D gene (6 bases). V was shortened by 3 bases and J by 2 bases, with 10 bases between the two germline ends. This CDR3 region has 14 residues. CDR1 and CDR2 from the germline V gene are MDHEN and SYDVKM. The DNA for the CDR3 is TGTGCCAGCAGTTTGTGGACAGTAAACACTGAAGCTTTCTTT. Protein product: CASSLWTVNTEAFF.

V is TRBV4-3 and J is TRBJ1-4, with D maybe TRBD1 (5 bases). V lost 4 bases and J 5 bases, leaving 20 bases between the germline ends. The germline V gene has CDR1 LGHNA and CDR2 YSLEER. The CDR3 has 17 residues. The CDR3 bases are TGCGCCAGCAGCCCCTCCCAGAGTTGGGGGTTGAATGAAAAACTGTTTTTT. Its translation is CASSPSQSWGLNEKLFF.

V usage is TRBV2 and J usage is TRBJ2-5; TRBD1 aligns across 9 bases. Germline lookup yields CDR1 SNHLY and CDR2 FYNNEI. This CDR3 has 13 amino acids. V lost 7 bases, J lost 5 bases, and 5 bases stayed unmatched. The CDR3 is CASITGQGETQYF. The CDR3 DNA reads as TGTGCCAGCATCACGGGACAGGGCGAGACCCAGTACTTC.

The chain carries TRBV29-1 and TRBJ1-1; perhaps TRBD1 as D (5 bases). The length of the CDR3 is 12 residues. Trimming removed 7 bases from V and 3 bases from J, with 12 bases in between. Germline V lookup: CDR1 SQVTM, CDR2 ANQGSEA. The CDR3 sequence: CSGVQGYTEAFF. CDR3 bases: TGCAGCGGGGTCCAGGGTTACACTGAAGCTTTCTTT.

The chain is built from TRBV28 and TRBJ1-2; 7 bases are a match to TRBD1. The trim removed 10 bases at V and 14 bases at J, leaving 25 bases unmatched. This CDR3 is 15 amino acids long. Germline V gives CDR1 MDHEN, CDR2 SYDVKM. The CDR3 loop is CATYKSPGTASFWTF. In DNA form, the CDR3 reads TGTGCCACCTACAAAAGTCCCGGGACAGCCTCCTTTTGGACCTTC.

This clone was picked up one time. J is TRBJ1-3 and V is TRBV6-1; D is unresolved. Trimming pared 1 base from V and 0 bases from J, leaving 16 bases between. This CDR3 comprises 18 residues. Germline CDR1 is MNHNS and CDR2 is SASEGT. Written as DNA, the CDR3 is TGTGCCAGCAGTGAAGGTGAGGACTTTACCACCTCTGGAAACACCATATATTTT. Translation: CASSEGEDFTTSGNTIYF.

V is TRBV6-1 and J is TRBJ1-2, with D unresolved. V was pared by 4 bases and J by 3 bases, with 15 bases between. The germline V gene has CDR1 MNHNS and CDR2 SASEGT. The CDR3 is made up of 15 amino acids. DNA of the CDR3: TGTGCCAGCAGTGCCTTCCCTGGGGTGGACTATGGCTACACCTTC. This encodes CASSAFPGVDYGYTF.